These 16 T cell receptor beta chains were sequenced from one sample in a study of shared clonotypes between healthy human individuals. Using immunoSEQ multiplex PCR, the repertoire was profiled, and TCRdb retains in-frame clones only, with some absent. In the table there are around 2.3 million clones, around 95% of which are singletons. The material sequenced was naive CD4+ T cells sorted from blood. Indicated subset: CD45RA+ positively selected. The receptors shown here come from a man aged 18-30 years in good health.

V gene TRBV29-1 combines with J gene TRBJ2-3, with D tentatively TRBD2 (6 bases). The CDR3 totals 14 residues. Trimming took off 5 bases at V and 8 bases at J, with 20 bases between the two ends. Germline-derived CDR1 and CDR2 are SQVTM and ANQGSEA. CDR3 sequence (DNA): TGCAGCGTTAAAGGCGGGACTGCCATTTCTACGCAGTATTTT. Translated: CSVKGGTAISTQYF.

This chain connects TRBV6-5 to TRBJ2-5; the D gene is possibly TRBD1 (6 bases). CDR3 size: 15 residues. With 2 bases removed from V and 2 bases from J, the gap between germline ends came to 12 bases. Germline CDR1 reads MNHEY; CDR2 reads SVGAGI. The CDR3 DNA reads TGTGCCAGCAGTTACCCGAGGGACATTCAAGAGACCCAGTACTTC. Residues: CASSYPRDIQETQYF.

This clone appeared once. CDR3 nucleotides: TGTGCCAGCAGCTGGACAGGGGGCTATAATTCACCCCTCCACTTT. Protein product: CASSWTGGYNSPLHF. This chain uses TRBV5-4 with TRBJ1-6; TRBD1 matches 10 bases. Trimming took 3 bases from V and 3 from J; bases not matched to a gene: 0. The CDR3 length is 15 residues. Germline values: CDR1 SGHNT, CDR2 YYREEE (reference sequence). The whole variable domain, filled in from reference TRBV5-4 and TRBJ1-6, reads ETGVTQSPTHLIKTRGQQVTLRCSSQSGHNTVSWYQQALGQGPQFIFQYYREEENGRGNFPPRFSGLQFPNYSSELNVNALELDDSALYLCASSWTGGYNSPLHFGNGTRLTVT.

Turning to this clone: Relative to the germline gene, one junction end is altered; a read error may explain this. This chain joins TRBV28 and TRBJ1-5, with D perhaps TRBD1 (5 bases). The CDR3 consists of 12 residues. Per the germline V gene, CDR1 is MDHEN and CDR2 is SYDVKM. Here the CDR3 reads CAGRAVGQPQHF. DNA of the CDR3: TGTGCCGGCAGGGCGGTGGGTCAGCCCCAGCATTTT.

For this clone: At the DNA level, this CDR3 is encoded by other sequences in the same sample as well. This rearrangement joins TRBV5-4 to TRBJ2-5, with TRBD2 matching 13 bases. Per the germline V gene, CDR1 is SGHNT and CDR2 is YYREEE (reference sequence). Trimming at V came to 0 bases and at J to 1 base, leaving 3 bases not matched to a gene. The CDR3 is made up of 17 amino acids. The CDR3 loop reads CASSLGTSGGSQETQYF. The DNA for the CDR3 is TGTGCCAGCAGCTTGGGGACTAGCGGGGGCTCCCAAGAGACCCAGTACTTC.

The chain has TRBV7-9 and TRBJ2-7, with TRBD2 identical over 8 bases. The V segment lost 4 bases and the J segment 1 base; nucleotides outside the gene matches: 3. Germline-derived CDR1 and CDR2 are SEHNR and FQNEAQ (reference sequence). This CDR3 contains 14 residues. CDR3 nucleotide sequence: TGTGCCAGCAGCTCGGGACTAGATTCCTACGAGCAGTACTTC. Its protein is CASSSGLDSYEQYF.

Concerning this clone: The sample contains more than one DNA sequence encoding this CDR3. Here the CDR3 DNA reads TGTGCCAGCAGCTTAAGACAGGGAACTGAAGCTTTCTTT. Its translation is CASSLRQGTEAFF. This chain uses TRBV7-2 with TRBJ1-1; 7 bases agree with TRBD1. CDR3 size: 13 residues. Germline V lookup: CDR1 SGHTA, CDR2 FQGNSA. V was pared by 2 bases and J by 5 bases, with 2 bases of the junction left unmatched.

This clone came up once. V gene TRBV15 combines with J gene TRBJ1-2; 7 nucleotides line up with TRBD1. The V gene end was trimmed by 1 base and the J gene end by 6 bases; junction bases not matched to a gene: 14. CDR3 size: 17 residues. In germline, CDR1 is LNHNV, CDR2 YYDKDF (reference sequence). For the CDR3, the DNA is TGTGCCACCAGCAGAGGTTTCCCGATCGGGACAGATCATGGCTACACCTTC. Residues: CATSRGFPIGTDHGYTF.

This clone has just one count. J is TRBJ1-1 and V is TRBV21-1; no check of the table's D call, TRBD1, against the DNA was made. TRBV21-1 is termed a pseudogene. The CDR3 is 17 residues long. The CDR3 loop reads CASSGRMDREANTEAFF. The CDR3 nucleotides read TGTGCCAGCAGCGGCCGTATGGACAGGGAGGCGAACACTGAAGCTTTCTTT.

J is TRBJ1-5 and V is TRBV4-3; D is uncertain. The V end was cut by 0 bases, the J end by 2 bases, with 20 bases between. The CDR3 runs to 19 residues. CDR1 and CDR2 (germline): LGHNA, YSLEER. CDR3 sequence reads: CASSQDLRRRSVRNQPQHF. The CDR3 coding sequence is TGCGCCAGCAGCCAAGATCTTCGGCGTAGATCGGTTCGCAATCAGCCCCAGCATTTT.

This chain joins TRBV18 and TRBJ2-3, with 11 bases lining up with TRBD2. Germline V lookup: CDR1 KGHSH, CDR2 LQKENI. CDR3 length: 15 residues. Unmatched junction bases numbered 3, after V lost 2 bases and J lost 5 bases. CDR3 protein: CASSPTSGSGDTQYF. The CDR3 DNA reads TGTGCCAGCTCACCAACTAGCGGGAGTGGAGATACGCAGTATTTT. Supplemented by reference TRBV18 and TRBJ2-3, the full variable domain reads NAGVMQNPRHLVRRRGQEARLRCSPMKGHSHVYWYRQLPEEGLKFMVYLQKENIIDESGMPKERFSAEFPKEGPSILRIQQVVRGDSAAYFCASSPTSGSGDTQYFGPGTRLTVL.

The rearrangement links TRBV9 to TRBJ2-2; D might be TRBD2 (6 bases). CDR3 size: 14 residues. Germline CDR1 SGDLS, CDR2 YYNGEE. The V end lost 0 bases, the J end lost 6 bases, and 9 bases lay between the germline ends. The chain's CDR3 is CASSVDGGAGELFF. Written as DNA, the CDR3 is TGTGCCAGCAGCGTAGATGGCGGGGCCGGGGAGCTGTTTTTT.

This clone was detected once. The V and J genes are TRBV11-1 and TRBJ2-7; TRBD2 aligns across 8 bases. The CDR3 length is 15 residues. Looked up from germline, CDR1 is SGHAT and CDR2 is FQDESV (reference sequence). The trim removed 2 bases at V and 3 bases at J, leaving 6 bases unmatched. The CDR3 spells CASSLYETSDYEQYF. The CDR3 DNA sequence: TGTGCCAGCAGCTTATACGAGACTAGCGACTACGAGCAGTACTTC.

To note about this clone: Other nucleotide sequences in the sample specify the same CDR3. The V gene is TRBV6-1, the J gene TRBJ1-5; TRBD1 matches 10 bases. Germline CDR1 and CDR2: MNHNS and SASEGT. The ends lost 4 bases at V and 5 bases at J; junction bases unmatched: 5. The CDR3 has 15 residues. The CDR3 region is CASSGRGQGYQPQHF. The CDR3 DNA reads TGTGCCAGCAGTGGACGGGGACAGGGGTATCAGCCCCAGCATTTT.

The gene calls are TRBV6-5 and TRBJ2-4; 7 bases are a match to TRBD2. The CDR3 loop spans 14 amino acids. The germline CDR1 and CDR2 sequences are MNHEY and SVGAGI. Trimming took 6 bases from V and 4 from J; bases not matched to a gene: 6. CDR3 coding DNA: TGTGCCAGCAGCAGCGGGACTATAAAAAACATTCAGTACTTC. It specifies CASSSGTIKNIQYF.

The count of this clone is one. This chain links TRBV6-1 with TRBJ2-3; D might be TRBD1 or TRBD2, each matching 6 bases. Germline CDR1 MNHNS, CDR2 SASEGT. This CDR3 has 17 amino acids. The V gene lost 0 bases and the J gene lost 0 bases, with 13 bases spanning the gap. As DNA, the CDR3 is TGTGCCAGCAGTGAAGCGCAAAAGGGGGGAAGCACAGATACGCAGTATTTT. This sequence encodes CASSEAQKGGSTDTQYF.